This passage covers 32 T cell receptor beta chains from one sample sequenced in a study of CD8+ T cells in alopecia areata. As the sequencing template, cDNA was produced by extracting RNA and reverse transcribing it. Profiled with immunoSEQ multiplex PCR; TCRdb holds only in-frame clones, not every one. Here the sample spans roughly 250,000 clones, 65% to 70% being singletons. Sequencing used CD4+ T cells sorted from blood, obtained at week 0. The receptors come from a human donor with alopecia areata.

On this clone itself: Other DNA sequences in this specimen translate into the identical CDR3. J is TRBJ1-2 and V is TRBV15, with TRBD1 as a possible D gene (5 bases). Trimming cost V 9 bases and J 2 bases, with 13 bases left between them. Germline assignment: CDR1 LNHNV and CDR2 YYDKDF (reference sequence). The CDR3 sequence is 13 residues long. DNA of the CDR3: TGTGCCACTAGTCCGGGACCGAACTATGGCTACACCTTC. As protein: CATSPGPNYGYTF.

This clone was detected a few times. This chain links TRBV7-9 with TRBJ2-5; D gene unclear. The germline gives CDR1 SEHNR, CDR2 FQNEAQ (reference sequence). The CDR3 extends over 12 amino acids. Trimming shortened V by 2 bases and J by 8 bases, and 9 bases separated the two germline ends. CDR3 DNA: TGTGCCAGCAGCTTACCGGAGTTAACCCAGTACTTC. Translation: CASSLPELTQYF.

Note on this clone: Other DNA sequences in the sample encode the same CDR3. The V and J genes are TRBV30 and TRBJ1-6; D is unresolved. Per germline, CDR1 GTSNPN and CDR2 SVGIG (reference sequence). V lost 2 bases to trimming and J lost 10 bases, with 18 bases between them. The CDR3 consists of 15 residues. This CDR3 reads CAWSSSGPLNSPLHF. The CDR3 nucleotides are TGTGCCTGGAGTTCATCGGGCCCGCTGAACTCACCCCTCCACTTT.

The V gene is TRBV25-1, the J gene TRBJ2-7; unclear D gene. The V gene's germline CDR1 is MGHDK and CDR2 SYGVNS. With 4 bases removed from V and 0 bases from J, the gap between germline ends came to 7 bases. This CDR3 contains 13 residues. The CDR3 reads CASSALTSYEQYF. The CDR3, as DNA: TGTGCCAGCAGTGCCCTGACCTCCTACGAGCAGTACTTC.

The V call is TRBV27, the J call TRBJ1-5; D uncertain. The germline gives CDR1 MNHEY, CDR2 SMNVEV (reference sequence). Trimming took 2 bases from V and 7 from J, leaving 12 bases between them. The CDR3 sequence is 14 residues long. The CDR3 region is CASSLTWGVQPQHF. CDR3 bases: TGTGCCAGCAGTTTAACGTGGGGAGTGCAGCCCCAGCATTTT.

Of note for this clone: Other nucleotide sequences from this sample produce the same CDR3. J is TRBJ2-3 and V is TRBV7-2; D might be TRBD1 (6 bases). Germline values: CDR1 SGHTA, CDR2 FQGNSA. Trimming took off 5 bases at V and 0 bases at J, with 9 bases between the two ends. The CDR3 covers 14 residues. In DNA, the CDR3 is TGTGCCAGCAGCCTAAGGGGGAGCACAGATACGCAGTATTTT. Translating gives CASSLRGSTDTQYF.

The chain combines TRBV6-6 with TRBJ2-1; possibly TRBD2 for D (6 bases). Deletions cut 6 bases from V and 4 bases from J, with 13 bases between. The CDR3 covers 14 residues. CDR1 and CDR2 from the germline V gene are MNHNY and SVGAGI (reference sequence). The CDR3 protein is CASRRDVLYNEQFF. CDR3 in DNA: TGTGCCAGCAGGCGGGACGTTCTATACAATGAGCAGTTCTTC.

The chain employs TRBV5-1 and TRBJ1-4; 8 positions agree with TRBD1. This CDR3 contains 13 residues. Trimming took 4 bases from V and 12 from J; bases not matched to a gene: 8. The germline V gene has CDR1 SGHRS and CDR2 YFSETQ. This CDR3 is CASSLDRAEELFF. The CDR3 nucleotides read TGCGCCAGCAGCCTGGACAGGGCGGAGGAACTGTTTTTT.

In this sample, this clone turned up a few times. The V gene is TRBV29-1, the J gene TRBJ2-7, with D possibly matching TRBD1 (6 bases). Germline V gene lookup returns CDR1 SQVTM and CDR2 ANQGSEA. Trimming cost V 6 bases and J 2 bases, with 26 bases left between them. This CDR3 spans 17 amino acids. The CDR3 reads CSVRAGDPKSATYEQYF. In nucleotides, the CDR3 is TGCAGCGTCCGGGCAGGGGATCCTAAATCGGCTACCTACGAGCAGTACTTC.

The V gene is TRBV29-1, the J gene TRBJ1-2; D possibly corresponds to TRBD1 (6 bases). Germline loops: CDR1 SQVTM, CDR2 ANQGSEA. The V end was cut by 4 bases, the J end by 3 bases, with 12 bases between. The CDR3 totals 13 residues. The CDR3 DNA reads as TGCAGCGTTGGGTACAGGGTAGACTATGGCTACACCTTC. Residues: CSVGYRVDYGYTF. Full variable domain (outside the CDR3, taken from reference TRBV29-1 and TRBJ1-2): SAVISQKPSRDICQRGTSLTIQCQVDSQVTMMFWYRQQPGQSLTLIATANQGSEATYESGFVIDKFPISRPNLTFSTLTVSNMSPEDSSIYLCSVGYRVDYGYTFGSGTRLTVV.

A few counts support this clone. The rearrangement uses TRBV29-1 and TRBJ1-1, with D maybe TRBD1 (5 bases). Germline V gives CDR1 SQVTM, CDR2 ANQGSEA. Trimming took off 4 bases at V and 2 bases at J, with 14 bases between the two ends. The CDR3 consists of 14 residues. The CDR3 is CSVVVRGGNTEAFF. CDR3 bases: TGCAGCGTTGTGGTGAGGGGAGGAAACACTGAAGCTTTCTTT.

This clone was seen a few times. This sequence joins TRBV6-5 and TRBJ1-2, with a possible D match to TRBD1 (5 bases). There are 13 residues in the CDR3. The V gene's germline CDR1 is MNHEY and CDR2 SVGAGI. V dropped 10 bases and J dropped 4 bases, with 16 bases sitting between them. The CDR3: CATFGQQLYGYTF. For the CDR3, the DNA is TGTGCCACCTTCGGACAACAACTCTATGGCTACACCTTC.

This clone was seen only a few times. This sequence joins TRBV6-5 and TRBJ2-3, with 9 bases identical to TRBD2. The CDR3 runs to 15 residues. V was pared by 6 bases and J by 5 bases, with 9 bases of the junction left unmatched. Germline CDR1 and CDR2: MNHEY and SVGAGI. This CDR3 is CASSLLGGGGDTQYF. As DNA, the CDR3 is TGTGCCAGCAGCCTCCTCGGCGGGGGGGGAGATACGCAGTATTTT.

This clone was seen only a few times. This chain uses TRBV29-1 with TRBJ2-5, with 9 bases lining up with TRBD2. The V segment lost 7 bases and the J segment 2 bases; nucleotides outside the gene matches: 2. Germline V gives CDR1 SQVTM, CDR2 ANQGSEA. CDR3 length: 12 amino acids. CDR3 nucleotide sequence: TGCAGCGCCGCGGGAGGGCAAGAGACCCAGTACTTC. The encoded protein is CSAAGGQETQYF.

This clone turned up a few times. This chain connects TRBV5-1 to TRBJ1-6; weak D call: TRBD1 (6 bases). Trimming took off 0 bases at V and 6 bases at J, with 7 bases between the two ends. The CDR3 consists of 14 residues. The germline gives CDR1 SGHRS, CDR2 YFSETQ. The DNA for the CDR3 is TGCGCCAGCAGCTTGGACAGGGTTAATTCACCCCTCCACTTT. It translates to CASSLDRVNSPLHF.

This clone was found once. The chain has TRBV29-1 and TRBJ1-2, with 7 nucleotides matching TRBD1. After removal of 5 bases from V and 4 bases from J, the junction contained 4 bases not matched to a gene. There are 12 residues in the CDR3. Germline CDR1 reads SQVTM; CDR2 reads ANQGSEA. CDR3 sequence: CSVQGVGYGYTF. The CDR3 DNA follows: TGCAGCGTTCAGGGGGTGGGCTATGGCTACACCTTC. The whole variable domain, filled in from reference TRBV29-1 and TRBJ1-2, reads SAVISQKPSRDICQRGTSLTIQCQVDSQVTMMFWYRQQPGQSLTLIATANQGSEATYESGFVIDKFPISRPNLTFSTLTVSNMSPEDSSIYLCSVQGVGYGYTFGSGTRLTVV.

This clone came up a few times. The rearrangement uses TRBV30 and TRBJ2-5; 10 positions match TRBD2. CDR1 GTSNPN and CDR2 SVGIG come from the germline V gene (reference sequence). Trimming removed 4 bases from V and 7 bases from J; junction bases left unmatched: 12. This CDR3 contains 15 residues. The CDR3 spells CAWNSLAGPQGTQYF. CDR3 bases: TGTGCCTGGAACTCACTAGCGGGGCCCCAGGGGACCCAGTACTTC.

This chain joins TRBV5-1 and TRBJ2-7, with a weak D call TRBD1 (5 bases). There are 16 residues in the CDR3. CDR1 and CDR2 (germline): SGHRS, YFSETQ. Trimming took 4 bases from V and 0 from J, leaving 17 bases between them. CDR3 sequence (DNA): TGCGCCAGCAGCGCATCCCCACGACAGTACTCCTACGAGCAGTACTTC. Residues: CASSASPRQYSYEQYF.

The chain uses TRBV19 and TRBJ1-5; D perhaps matches TRBD1 (6 bases). Germline V gene sequence: CDR1 LNHDA, CDR2 SQIVND (reference sequence). The V end was cut by 6 bases, the J end by 1 base, with 10 bases between. This CDR3 contains 14 residues. CDR3 sequence: CASSWGRSNQPQHF. CDR3 DNA: TGTGCCAGTAGCTGGGGGCGAAGCAATCAGCCCCAGCATTTT.

The rearrangement joins TRBV7-9 to TRBJ2-5, with D possibly being TRBD2 (6 bases). The CDR3 is 17 amino acids. The germline CDR1 and CDR2 sequences are SEHNR and FQNEAQ (reference sequence). V lost 1 base, J lost 4 bases, and 19 bases lay in between. CDR3 sequence reads: CASSLVLNWDLGETQYF. DNA of the CDR3: TGTGCCAGCAGCTTAGTGCTGAATTGGGACTTGGGAGAGACCCAGTACTTC.

This chain links TRBV5-1 with TRBJ1-3, with a weak D call TRBD1 (5 bases). There are 14 residues in the CDR3. The germline CDR1 and CDR2 sequences are SGHRS and YFSETQ. V was cut by 2 bases and J by 7 bases, with 13 bases left in between. CDR3: CASSLGEFGNTIYF. The CDR3 DNA follows: TGCGCCAGCAGCTTAGGGGAGTTTGGGAACACCATATATTTT.

V usage is TRBV10-3 and J usage is TRBJ2-6; D uncertain. The CDR3 spans 15 residues. Germline-derived CDR1 and CDR2 are ENHRY and SYGVKD. The V end lost 3 bases, the J end lost 3 bases, and 9 bases lay between the germline ends. CDR3 region: CAISDWGNGANVLTF. The CDR3, as DNA: TGTGCCATCAGTGATTGGGGAAATGGGGCCAACGTCCTGACTTTC.

The chain has TRBV29-1 and TRBJ1-2; unclear D gene. Germline CDR1 is SQVTM and CDR2 is ANQGSEA. V was clipped by 4 bases and J by 2 bases, with 8 bases between them. There are 12 residues in the CDR3. Here the CDR3 reads CSVATENYGYTF. In nucleotides, the CDR3 is TGCAGCGTTGCCACCGAAAACTATGGCTACACCTTC.

V is TRBV5-1 and J is TRBJ2-5; D could derive from TRBD1 or TRBD2 (5 bases each). Germline V gene data show CDR1 as SGHRS and CDR2 as YFSETQ. The CDR3 runs to 13 residues. Trimming removed 5 bases at V and 5 bases at J, with 13 bases between. CDR3 bases: TGCGCCAGCAGACTCCGGGACCTGGAGACCCAGTACTTC. Protein sequence: CASRLRDLETQYF.

The chain carries TRBV30 and TRBJ1-5; D perhaps matches TRBD1 (6 bases). In germline, CDR1 is GTSNPN, CDR2 SVGIG (reference sequence). Trimming cost V 0 bases and J 6 bases, with 15 bases left between them. CDR3 size: 15 residues. CDR3 in amino acids: CAWSVGGGGLQPQHF. In DNA, the CDR3 is TGTGCCTGGAGTGTTGGGGGCGGTGGACTTCAGCCCCAGCATTTT.

The chain uses TRBV9 and TRBJ2-7; 8 bases map to TRBD1. The germline gives CDR1 SGDLS, CDR2 YYNGEE. Trimming took 4 bases from V and 7 from J; bases not matched to a gene: 13. This CDR3 has 15 residues. Here the CDR3 reads CASSLGQGRRNEQYF. The CDR3 coding sequence is TGTGCCAGCAGCCTAGGACAGGGAAGGAGGAATGAGCAGTACTTC.

The rearrangement joins TRBV29-1 to TRBJ2-1, with D maybe TRBD1 (5 bases). The CDR3 is 16 residues long. CDR1 SQVTM and CDR2 ANQGSEA come from the germline V gene. Trimming took 4 bases from V and 8 from J, leaving 24 bases between them. The CDR3 region is CSVVQGKARKVYEQFF. CDR3 DNA sequence: TGCAGCGTTGTGCAGGGTAAGGCCCGGAAGGTCTATGAGCAGTTCTTC.

V and J are TRBV29-1 and TRBJ2-7; D is possibly TRBD1 or TRBD2 (5 bases each). Trimming shortened V by 4 bases and J by 3 bases, and 13 bases separated the two germline ends. CDR3 length: 13 amino acids. Germline-derived CDR1 and CDR2 are SQVTM and ANQGSEA. The CDR3 loop is CSVARGSLYEQYF. CDR3 in DNA: TGCAGCGTTGCCCGGGGCAGTCTCTACGAGCAGTACTTC.

The V gene is TRBV27, the J gene TRBJ2-3; D gene unclear. Deletions cut 7 bases from V and 2 bases from J, with 4 bases between. The CDR3 sequence is 11 residues long. The germline gives CDR1 MNHEY, CDR2 SMNVEV (reference sequence). CDR3 loop: CASTDTDTQYF. The CDR3 DNA follows: TGTGCCAGCACCGACACAGATACGCAGTATTTT.

The chain is built from TRBV11-3 and TRBJ1-1; a possible D gene is TRBD1 (6 bases). The germline V gene encodes CDR1 SGHNT and CDR2 YENEEA. The germline V and J ends were trimmed by 5 bases and 1 base, with 11 bases remaining between them. The length of the CDR3 is 14 residues. CDR3 sequence: CASSQQGTNTEAFF. The CDR3 nucleotides read TGTGCCAGCAGCCAACAGGGAACGAACACTGAAGCTTTCTTT.

The rearrangement links TRBV5-1 to TRBJ2-7, with D unclear. Germline CDR1 is SGHRS and CDR2 is YFSETQ. The CDR3 is 14 amino acids. Trimming took 1 base from V and 0 from J, leaving 8 bases between them. The CDR3 region is CASSLPSSSYEQYF. The CDR3 DNA sequence: TGCGCCAGCAGCTTGCCCAGCTCCTCCTACGAGCAGTACTTC.

V usage is TRBV2 and J usage is TRBJ1-6, with 8 positions matching TRBD1. CDR3 length equals 15 residues. V was clipped by 2 bases and J by 5 bases; unmatched bases: 2. Germline V lookup: CDR1 SNHLY, CDR2 FYNNEI. The CDR3 nucleotides read TGTGCCAGCAGTGAACAGGGGGCCAATAATTCACCCCTCCACTTT. Amino acid sequence: CASSEQGANNSPLHF.